A single sample gave rise to the 27 T cell receptor beta chains below, sequenced in a study of cytomegalovirus exposure and HLA in healthy donors. Primers: 60 Vbeta forward and 13 Jbeta reverse. Assay used: immunoSEQ multiplex PCR; TCRdb lists only in-frame clones, some missing. The repertoire holds over 70,000 clones, with 78% as singletons. Source material: PBMCs. The source of these receptors is a male donor in good health and CMV-seropositive.

This rearrangement joins TRBV29-1 to TRBJ2-3, with D unclear. Trimming left V 7 bases short and J 0 bases short, with 8 bases between. The germline V gene has CDR1 SQVTM and CDR2 ANQGSEA. CDR3 size: 12 residues. The CDR3 DNA reads TGCAGCGCCCAACTTAGCACAGATACGCAGTATTTT. Its translation: CSAQLSTDTQYF.

This chain links TRBV5-1 with TRBJ2-3; D not resolved. There are 16 residues in the CDR3. Trimming shortened V by 4 bases and J by 5 bases, and 20 bases separated the two germline ends. Germline CDR1 is SGHRS and CDR2 is YFSETQ. The chain's CDR3 is CASSPKNGVVVDTQYF. The CDR3 nucleotides read TGCGCCAGCAGCCCAAAGAATGGAGTGGTGGTAGATACGCAGTATTTT.

V usage is TRBV25-1 and J usage is TRBJ2-7; 8 nucleotides match TRBD1. The V gene's germline CDR1 is MGHDK and CDR2 SYGVNS. The CDR3 contains 16 residues. V trimming: 1 base; J trimming: 2 bases; junction bases outside the gene matches: 7. For the CDR3, the DNA is TGTGCCAGCAGTGAATCGGGACAGGTCGGGGCCTACGAGCAGTACTTC. Translated: CASSESGQVGAYEQYF.

The J gene is TRBJ1-5, the V gene TRBV10-3; D unresolved. This CDR3 is built from 13 residues. Per the germline V gene, CDR1 is ENHRY and CDR2 is SYGVKD. Deletions cut 7 bases from V and 6 bases from J, with 13 bases between. The CDR3 spells CAINEGGSQPQHF. The CDR3 nucleotides are TGTGCCATCAACGAGGGTGGGAGTCAGCCCCAGCATTTT.

The rearrangement links TRBV28 to TRBJ1-5; D possibly corresponds to TRBD1 (5 bases). The CDR3 has 11 residues. In germline, CDR1 is MDHEN, CDR2 SYDVKM. Trimming cost V 6 bases and J 8 bases, with 8 bases left between them. The CDR3 protein is CASSGGKPQHF. Written as DNA, the CDR3 is TGTGCCAGCAGCGGGGGTAAGCCCCAGCATTTT.

The chain uses TRBV5-1 and TRBJ2-2; TRBD1 matches at 11 bases. The V segment lost 4 bases and the J segment 6 bases; nucleotides outside the gene matches: 5. The CDR3 runs to 15 residues. Germline V gene data show CDR1 as SGHRS and CDR2 as YFSETQ. The CDR3 spells CASSPGQGGSGELFF. In DNA form, the CDR3 reads TGCGCCAGCAGCCCGGGACAGGGGGGGTCCGGGGAGCTGTTTTTT.

This sequence joins TRBV6-1 and TRBJ1-5, with D possibly matching TRBD1 (5 bases). CDR3 size: 13 residues. V gave up 6 bases and J gave up 4 bases, with 10 bases separating them. Germline CDR1 reads MNHNS; CDR2 reads SASEGT. This CDR3 reads CASSLTENQPQHF. The DNA of the CDR3 is TGTGCCAGCAGCTTGACAGAAAATCAGCCCCAGCATTTT.

This chain connects TRBV5-4 to TRBJ2-5; D ambiguous. Germline values: CDR1 SGHNT, CDR2 YYREEE (reference sequence). The CDR3 spans 12 residues. Trimming cost V 0 bases and J 5 bases, with 5 bases left between them. The CDR3 region is CASSLVGETQYF. The CDR3 DNA sequence: TGTGCCAGCAGCTTGGTCGGGGAGACCCAGTACTTC.

This sequence joins TRBV27 and TRBJ2-1; 14 nucleotides line up with TRBD2. Germline values: CDR1 MNHEY, CDR2 SMNVEV (reference sequence). CDR3 length equals 16 residues. V dropped 6 bases and J dropped 4; count of bases not matched to a gene: 5. CDR3 protein: CASSPRTSGRYNEQFF. For the CDR3, the DNA is TGTGCCAGCAGCCCCCGGACTAGCGGGAGGTACAATGAGCAGTTCTTC.

This clone was seen a few times. At one boundary the junction diverges from the germline segment, which might be a read error. The rearrangement uses TRBV4-2 and TRBJ2-7; D call uncertain. The CDR3 length is 15 residues. Germline loops: CDR1 LGHNA, CDR2 YNFKEQ. The DNA for the CDR3 is TGTGCCAGCACCCAAACCAGGATAAACTCCTACGAGCAGTACTTC. Translating it yields CASTQTRINSYEQYF.

CDR3 protein: CASTLGGAHPYNEQFF. In nucleotides, the CDR3 is TGTGCCAGCACCCTGGGGGGAGCCCACCCGTACAATGAGCAGTTCTTC. The chain links TRBV7-8 to TRBJ2-1; perhaps TRBD2 as D (6 bases). CDR3 size: 16 residues. Germline-derived CDR1 and CDR2 are SGHVS and FQNEAQ. V gave up 7 bases and J gave up 4 bases, with 20 bases separating them.

This chain connects TRBV7-3 to TRBJ2-2; 9 bases map to TRBD2. The ends lost 8 bases at V and 2 bases at J; junction bases unmatched: 9. Germline CDR1 reads SGHTA; CDR2 reads FQGTGA. The CDR3 is 16 amino acids. CDR3 sequence: CASGNSGSLNTGELFF. For the CDR3, the DNA is TGTGCCAGCGGAAATAGCGGGAGCTTAAACACCGGGGAGCTGTTTTTT.

This chain joins TRBV18 and TRBJ1-2; D is ambiguous. The V gene lost 3 bases and the J gene lost 4 bases, with 21 bases spanning the gap. The CDR3 extends over 17 amino acids. Germline V gene data show CDR1 as KGHSH and CDR2 as LQKENI. CDR3 nucleotides: TGTGCCAGCTCACCCGCGGAGAGCCCCGGCGGCGGCTATGGCTACACCTTC. Translated, it gives CASSPAESPGGGYGYTF.

The rearrangement uses TRBV6-1 and TRBJ2-7; unclear D gene. The CDR3 is 11 residues long. CDR1 MNHNS and CDR2 SASEGT come from the germline V gene. V shed 3 bases and J shed 4 bases, with 4 bases lying between them. The CDR3 sequence: CASSDQYEQYF. DNA of the CDR3: TGTGCCAGCAGTGACCAGTACGAGCAGTACTTC.

The chain is built from TRBV9 and TRBJ2-7, with 7 nucleotides matching TRBD2. J was trimmed by 1 base and V by 0 bases; bases with no gene match: 1. The CDR3 runs 14 residues. Germline CDR1 and CDR2: SGDLS and YYNGEE. CDR3: CASSVASGSYEQYF. The CDR3 DNA follows: TGTGCCAGCAGCGTAGCTAGCGGTTCCTACGAGCAGTACTTC. The entire variable domain, with the rest obtained from reference TRBV9 and TRBJ2-7, is as follows: DSGVTQTPKHLITATGQRVTLRCSPRSGDLSVYWYQQSLDQGLQFLIQYYNGEERAKGNILERFSAQQFPDLHSELNLSSLELGDSALYFCASSVASGSYEQYFGPGTRLTVT.

The rearrangement links TRBV5-1 to TRBJ2-5; 9 positions match TRBD1. The V and J ends lost 6 bases and 5 bases, in that order; junction bases with no gene match: 8. There are 14 residues in the CDR3. The germline CDR1 and CDR2 sequences are SGHRS and YFSETQ. The CDR3 coding sequence is TGCGCCAGCACTGGACAGGGGAGGGTGGAGACCCAGTACTTC. Encoded protein: CASTGQGRVETQYF.

The chain carries TRBV2 and TRBJ1-5, with a tentative D call TRBD1 (6 bases). Trimming removed 7 bases from V and 4 bases from J, with 17 bases in between. This CDR3 is 15 amino acids long. The germline V gene encodes CDR1 SNHLY and CDR2 FYNNEI. The CDR3 loop reads CASKRTWTENQPQHF. CDR3 DNA sequence: TGTGCCAGCAAGCGAACTTGGACAGAAAATCAGCCCCAGCATTTT.

V gene TRBV28 combines with J gene TRBJ2-1; 7 bases line up with TRBD2. The CDR3 loop spans 14 amino acids. Germline assignment: CDR1 MDHEN and CDR2 SYDVKM. V dropped 6 bases and J dropped 4; count of bases not matched to a gene: 6. The chain's CDR3 is CASRSGGGYNEQFF. CDR3 in DNA: TGTGCCAGCAGGAGTGGCGGGGGTTACAATGAGCAGTTCTTC.

The chain has TRBV2 and TRBJ2-7; D is unclear. Trimming took 0 bases from V and 12 from J, leaving 9 bases between them. Germline assignment: CDR1 SNHLY and CDR2 FYNNEI. There are 11 residues in the CDR3. CDR3 DNA: TGTGCCAGCAGTGAAGCGAGGAGTGGGTACTTC. Translation gives CASSEARSGYF.

This sequence joins TRBV6-4 and TRBJ2-3; 8 bases match TRBD1. V lost 4 bases, J lost 4 bases, and 4 bases stayed unmatched. This CDR3 contains 14 residues. Germline values: CDR1 MRHNA, CDR2 SNTAGT. The CDR3 is CASSAGQGADTQYF. As DNA, the CDR3 is TGTGCCAGCAGTGCCGGACAGGGAGCAGATACGCAGTATTTT.

The V call is TRBV9, the J call TRBJ2-7; D possibly corresponds to TRBD2 (5 bases). The CDR3 contains 12 residues. V lost 4 bases and J 6 bases, leaving 11 bases between the germline ends. The germline gives CDR1 SGDLS, CDR2 YYNGEE. The DNA for the CDR3 is TGTGCCAGCAGCCCTGGAGGATCCGAGCAGTACTTC. Translating it yields CASSPGGSEQYF.

V gene TRBV28 combines with J gene TRBJ2-7, with 13 bases that match TRBD2. Losses at the gene ends were 1 base for V and 9 bases for J; bases not matched to a gene: 12. There are 17 residues in the CDR3. Germline values: CDR1 MDHEN, CDR2 SYDVKM. CDR3 sequence: CASSLLGGTSGTIMQYF. The CDR3 bases are TGTGCCAGCAGTTTATTAGGCGGGACTAGCGGGACTATCATGCAGTACTTC.

The chain is built from TRBV16 and TRBJ2-5; D unresolved. CDR3 length: 13 residues. Germline lookup yields CDR1 KGHSY and CDR2 FQNENV. The ends were cut back, 1 base at V and 2 bases at J, with 5 bases in the middle. The DNA of the CDR3 is TGTGCCAGCAGCCAATTACAGCAAGAGACCCAGTACTTC. Amino acid sequence: CASSQLQQETQYF.

The chain is built from TRBV28 and TRBJ2-3, with 10 bases identical to TRBD1. This CDR3 region has 15 residues. The J segment lost 4 bases and the V segment lost 3 bases, leaving 4 bases of the junction unmatched. Germline-derived CDR1 and CDR2 are MDHEN and SYDVKM. The CDR3, as DNA: TGTGCCAGCAGTTTGGGACAGGGGTATTCAGATACGCAGTATTTT. It translates to CASSLGQGYSDTQYF.

This clone has only a few counts. The chain is built from TRBV6-5 and TRBJ2-7; TRBD1 might be the D (5 bases). This CDR3 region has 12 residues. Germline CDR1 and CDR2: MNHEY and SVGAGI. The V end lost 6 bases, the J end lost 3 bases, and 9 bases lay between the germline ends. CDR3 sequence reads: CASRKDSYEQYF. CDR3 nucleotides: TGTGCCAGCAGGAAAGACAGCTACGAGCAGTACTTC.

The gene calls are TRBV10-2 and TRBJ2-7; the D gene is possibly TRBD1 (6 bases). The CDR3 covers 14 residues. Germline CDR1 is WSHSY and CDR2 is SAAADI. Deletions cut 5 bases from V and 1 base from J, with 12 bases between. The CDR3 DNA reads TGCGCCAGCAGTTACAGGGATCGGTCCTACGAGCAGTACTTC. Protein sequence: CASSYRDRSYEQYF.

This sequence joins TRBV15 and TRBJ2-3; D may be TRBD1 (5 bases). Trimming removed 0 bases at V and 0 bases at J, with 10 bases between. Germline V lookup: CDR1 LNHNV, CDR2 YYDKDF (reference sequence). There are 16 residues in the CDR3. Here the CDR3 DNA reads TGTGCCACCAGCAGAGACTGGGGCAGTAGCACAGATACGCAGTATTTT. As protein: CATSRDWGSSTDTQYF.